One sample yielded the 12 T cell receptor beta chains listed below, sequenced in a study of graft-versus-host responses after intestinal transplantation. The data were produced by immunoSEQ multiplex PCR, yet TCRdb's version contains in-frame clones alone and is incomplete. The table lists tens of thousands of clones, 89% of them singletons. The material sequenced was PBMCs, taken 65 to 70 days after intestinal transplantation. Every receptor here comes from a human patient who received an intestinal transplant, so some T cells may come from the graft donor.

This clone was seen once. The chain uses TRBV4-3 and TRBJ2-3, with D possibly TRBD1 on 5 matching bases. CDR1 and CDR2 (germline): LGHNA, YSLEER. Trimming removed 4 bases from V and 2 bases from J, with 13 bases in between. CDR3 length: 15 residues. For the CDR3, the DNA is TGCGCCAGCAGCCCACGACAGATAAACACAGATACGCAGTATTTT. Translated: CASSPRQINTDTQYF.

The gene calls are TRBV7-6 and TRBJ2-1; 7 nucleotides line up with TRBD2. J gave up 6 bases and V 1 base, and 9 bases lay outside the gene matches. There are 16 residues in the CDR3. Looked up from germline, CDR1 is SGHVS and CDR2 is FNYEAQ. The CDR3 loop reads CASSLVAWGGGNEQFF. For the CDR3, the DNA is TGTGCCAGCAGCTTAGTGGCCTGGGGGGGAGGCAATGAGCAGTTCTTC.

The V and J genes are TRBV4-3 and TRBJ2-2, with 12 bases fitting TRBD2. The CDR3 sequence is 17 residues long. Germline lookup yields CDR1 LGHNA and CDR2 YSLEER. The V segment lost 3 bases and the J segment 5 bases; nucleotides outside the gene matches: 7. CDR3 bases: TGCGCCAGCAGCCAGCGACTAGCGGGGGACCCGACCGGGGAGCTGTTTTTT. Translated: CASSQRLAGDPTGELFF.

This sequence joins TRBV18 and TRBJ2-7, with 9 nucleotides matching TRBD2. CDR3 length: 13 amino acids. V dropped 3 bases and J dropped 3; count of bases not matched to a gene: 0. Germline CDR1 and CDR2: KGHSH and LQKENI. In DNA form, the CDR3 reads TGTGCCAGCTCACCGCGGGGGGGCTACGAGCAGTACTTC. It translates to CASSPRGGYEQYF.

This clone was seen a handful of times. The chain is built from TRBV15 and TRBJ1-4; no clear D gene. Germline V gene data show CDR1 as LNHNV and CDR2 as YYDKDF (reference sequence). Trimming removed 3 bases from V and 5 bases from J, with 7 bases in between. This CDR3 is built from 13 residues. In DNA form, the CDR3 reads TGTGCCACCAGCAGTAGAAGCAATGAAAAACTGTTTTTT. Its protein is CATSSRSNEKLFF. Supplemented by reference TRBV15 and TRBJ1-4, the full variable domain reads DAMVIQNPRYQVTQFGKPVTLSCSQTLNHNVMYWYQQKSSQAPKLLFHYYDKDFNNEADTPDNFQSRRPNTSFCFLDIRSPGLGDTAMYLCATSSRSNEKLFFGSGTQLSVL.

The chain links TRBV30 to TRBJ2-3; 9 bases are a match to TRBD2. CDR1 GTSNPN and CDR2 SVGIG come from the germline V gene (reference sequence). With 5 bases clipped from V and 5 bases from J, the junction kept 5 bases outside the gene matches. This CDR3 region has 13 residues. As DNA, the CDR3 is TGTGCCTGGCGCGGGGGGGCCGTAGATACGCAGTATTTT. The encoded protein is CAWRGGAVDTQYF.

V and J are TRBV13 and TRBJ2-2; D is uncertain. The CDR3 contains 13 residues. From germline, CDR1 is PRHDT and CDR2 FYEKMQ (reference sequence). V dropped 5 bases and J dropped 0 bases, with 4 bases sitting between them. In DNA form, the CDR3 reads TGTGCCAGCAGCACACCGAACACCGGGGAGCTGTTTTTT. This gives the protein CASSTPNTGELFF.

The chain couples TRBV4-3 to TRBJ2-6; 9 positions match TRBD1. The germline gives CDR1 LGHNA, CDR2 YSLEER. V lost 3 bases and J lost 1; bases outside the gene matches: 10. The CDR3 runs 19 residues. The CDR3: CASSQGWDRAPSGANVLTF. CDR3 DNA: TGCGCCAGCAGCCAGGGGTGGGACAGGGCTCCGTCTGGGGCCAACGTCCTGACTTTC.

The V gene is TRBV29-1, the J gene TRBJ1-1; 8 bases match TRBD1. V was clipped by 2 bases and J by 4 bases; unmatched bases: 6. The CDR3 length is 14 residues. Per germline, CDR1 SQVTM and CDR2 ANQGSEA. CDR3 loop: CSVESGQGSTEAFF. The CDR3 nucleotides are TGCAGCGTTGAATCTGGACAGGGCAGCACTGAAGCTTTCTTT.

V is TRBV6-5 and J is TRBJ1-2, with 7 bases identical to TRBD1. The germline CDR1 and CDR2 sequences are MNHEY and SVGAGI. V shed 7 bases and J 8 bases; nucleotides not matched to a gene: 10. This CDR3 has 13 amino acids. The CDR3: CASTKTGVNGYTF. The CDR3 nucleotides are TGTGCCAGCACCAAAACAGGGGTGAACGGCTACACCTTC.

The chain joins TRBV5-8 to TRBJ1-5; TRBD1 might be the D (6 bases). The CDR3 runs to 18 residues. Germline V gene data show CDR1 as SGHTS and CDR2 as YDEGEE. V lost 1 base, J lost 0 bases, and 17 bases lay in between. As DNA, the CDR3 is TGTGCCAGCAGCTTGTATTTGGCAGGGGTTTATAGCAATCAGCCCCAGCATTTT. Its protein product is CASSLYLAGVYSNQPQHF. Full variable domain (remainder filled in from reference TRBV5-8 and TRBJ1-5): EAGVTQSPTHLIKTRGQQATLRCSPISGHTSVYWYQQALGLGLQFLLWYDEGEERNRGNFPPRFSGRQFPNYSSELNVNALELEDSALYLCASSLYLAGVYSNQPQHFGDGTRLSIL.

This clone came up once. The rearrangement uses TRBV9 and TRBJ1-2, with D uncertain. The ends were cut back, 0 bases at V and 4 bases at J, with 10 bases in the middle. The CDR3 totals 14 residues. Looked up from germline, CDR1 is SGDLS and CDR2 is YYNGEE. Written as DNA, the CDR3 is TGTGCCAGCAGCGTAGCTTTGGAGGGCTATGGCTACACCTTC. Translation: CASSVALEGYGYTF.